What follows is one TCR beta chain and its context. The sample is drawn from a study of CXCR3-negative and CXCR3-positive naive CD8 T cells. With UMI labels, 5' RACE was used to prepare the TRB cDNA libraries. TCRdb re-called the 5' RACE reads and catalogs CDR3 proteins one per entry, DNA excluded. Recorded here are 84,000 or so distinct CDR3 sequences; the top ten clones represent roughly 1.5%. The length of the CDR3 is 15 residues. Germline V gene data show CDR1 as SGHVS and CDR2 as FNYEAQ. Sequencing was performed on naive CXCR3- CD8+ T cells from blood. The subset: CD45RO-CCR7+CD27+CD95- naive CD8+ T cells lacking CXCR3 (TNR3-). The gene calls are TRBV7-6 and TRBJ2-1; TCRdb picks TRBD1, but there is no DNA to check that call. This clonotype originated in a human donor in good health. Some clones in this sample may be carry-over from other donors' samples. CDR3 in amino acids: CASSLIGQGSTEQFF. Together with reference TRBV7-6 and TRBJ2-1, the CDR3 gives the full variable domain: GAGVSQSPRYKVTKRGQDVALRCDPISGHVSLYWYRQALGQGPEFLTYFNYEAQQDKSGLPNDRFSAERPEGSISTLTIQRTEQRDSAMYRCASSLIGQGSTEQFFGPGTRLTVL.